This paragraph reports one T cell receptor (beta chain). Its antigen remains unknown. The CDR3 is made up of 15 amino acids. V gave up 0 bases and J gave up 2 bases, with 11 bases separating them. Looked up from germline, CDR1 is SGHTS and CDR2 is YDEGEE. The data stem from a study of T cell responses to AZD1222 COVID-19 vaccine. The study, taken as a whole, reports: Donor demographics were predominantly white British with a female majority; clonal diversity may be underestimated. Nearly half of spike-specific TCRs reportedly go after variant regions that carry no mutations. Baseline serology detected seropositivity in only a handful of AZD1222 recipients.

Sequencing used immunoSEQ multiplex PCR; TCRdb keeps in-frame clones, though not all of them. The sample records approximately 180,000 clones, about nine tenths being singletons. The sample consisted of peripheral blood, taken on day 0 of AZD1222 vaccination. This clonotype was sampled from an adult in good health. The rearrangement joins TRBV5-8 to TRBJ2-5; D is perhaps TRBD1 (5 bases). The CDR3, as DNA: TGTGCCAGCAGCTTGGGTATTTCAGGGCAAGAGACCCAGTACTTC. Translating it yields CASSLGISGQETQYF.